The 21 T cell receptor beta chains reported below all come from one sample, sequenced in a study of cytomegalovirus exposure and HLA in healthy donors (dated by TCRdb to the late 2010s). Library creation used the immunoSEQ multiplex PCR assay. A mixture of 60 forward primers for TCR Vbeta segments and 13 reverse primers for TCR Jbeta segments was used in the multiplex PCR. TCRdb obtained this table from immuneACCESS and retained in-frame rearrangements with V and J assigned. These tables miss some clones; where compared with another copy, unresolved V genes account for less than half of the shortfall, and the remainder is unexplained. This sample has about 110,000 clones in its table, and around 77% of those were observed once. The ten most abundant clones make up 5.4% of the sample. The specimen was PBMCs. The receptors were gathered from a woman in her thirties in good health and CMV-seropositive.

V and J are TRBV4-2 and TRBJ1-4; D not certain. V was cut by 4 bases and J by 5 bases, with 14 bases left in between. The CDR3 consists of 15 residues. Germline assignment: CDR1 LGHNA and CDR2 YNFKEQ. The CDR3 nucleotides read TGTGCCAGCAGCCGAGGGATGCCCCTGAATGAAAAACTGTTTTTT. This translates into CASSRGMPLNEKLFF.

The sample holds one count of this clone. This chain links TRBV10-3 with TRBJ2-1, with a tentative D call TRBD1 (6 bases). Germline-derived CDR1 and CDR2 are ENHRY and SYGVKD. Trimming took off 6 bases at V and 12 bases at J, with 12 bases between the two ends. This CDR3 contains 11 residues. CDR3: CAISVQGAQFF. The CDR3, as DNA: TGTGCCATCAGCGTACAGGGAGCGCAGTTCTTC.

The CDR3 nucleotides are TGTGCCAGCAGCCAAGAGCCAGCGTTGAGGTTTTCGTCGAACACTGAAGCTTTCTTT. The encoded protein is CASSQEPALRFSSNTEAFF. The genes are TRBV4-2 and TRBJ1-1; D remains ambiguous. V was cut by 0 bases and J by 1 base, with 21 bases left in between. Germline values: CDR1 LGHNA, CDR2 YNFKEQ. This CDR3 comprises 19 residues.

The CDR3 DNA follows: TGTGCCAGCAGCTCAACACAGGTTACTAATGAAAAACTGTTTTTT. The encoded protein is CASSSTQVTNEKLFF. This chain connects TRBV5-6 to TRBJ1-4, with TRBD1 as a possible D gene (5 bases). The CDR3 has 15 amino acids. Germline CDR1 SGHDT, CDR2 YYEEEE. V shed 3 bases and J shed 2 bases, with 11 bases lying between them.

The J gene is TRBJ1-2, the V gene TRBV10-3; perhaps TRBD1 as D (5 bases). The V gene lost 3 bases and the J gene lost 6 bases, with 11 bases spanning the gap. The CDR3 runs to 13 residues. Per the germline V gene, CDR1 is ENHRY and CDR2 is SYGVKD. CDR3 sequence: CAISEGQGNGYTF. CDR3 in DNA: TGTGCCATCAGTGAAGGGCAGGGTAATGGCTACACCTTC.

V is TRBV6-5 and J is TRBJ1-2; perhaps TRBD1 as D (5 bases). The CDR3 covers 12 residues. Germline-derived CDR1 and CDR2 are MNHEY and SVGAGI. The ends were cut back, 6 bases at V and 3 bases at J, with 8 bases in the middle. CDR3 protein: CASRQGYYGYTF. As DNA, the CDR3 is TGTGCCAGCAGGCAGGGCTACTATGGCTACACCTTC.

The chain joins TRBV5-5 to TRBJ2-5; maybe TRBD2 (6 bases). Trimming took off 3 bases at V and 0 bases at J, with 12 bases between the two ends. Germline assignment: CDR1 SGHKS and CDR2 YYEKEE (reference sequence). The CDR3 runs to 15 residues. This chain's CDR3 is CASSSGGVYQETQYF. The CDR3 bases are TGTGCCAGCAGCTCTGGCGGGGTATACCAAGAGACCCAGTACTTC.

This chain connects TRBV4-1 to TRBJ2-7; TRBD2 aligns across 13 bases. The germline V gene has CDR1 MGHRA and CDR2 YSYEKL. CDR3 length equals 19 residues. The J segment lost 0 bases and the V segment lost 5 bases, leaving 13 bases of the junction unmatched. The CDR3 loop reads CASSETGLAGLKSSYEQYF. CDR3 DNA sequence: TGCGCCAGCAGCGAAACGGGACTAGCGGGGTTGAAGAGCTCCTACGAGCAGTACTTC.

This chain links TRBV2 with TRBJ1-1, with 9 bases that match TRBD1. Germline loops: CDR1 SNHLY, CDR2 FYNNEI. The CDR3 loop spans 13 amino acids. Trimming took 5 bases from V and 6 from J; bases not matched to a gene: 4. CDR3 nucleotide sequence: TGTGCCAGCAGTCGACAGGGGGTTGCTGAAGCTTTCTTT. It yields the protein CASSRQGVAEAFF.

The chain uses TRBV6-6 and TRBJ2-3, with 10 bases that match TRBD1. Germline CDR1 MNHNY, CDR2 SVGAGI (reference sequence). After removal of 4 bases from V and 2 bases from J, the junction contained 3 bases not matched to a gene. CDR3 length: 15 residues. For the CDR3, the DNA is TGTGCCAGCAGTTGGGACAGGGGTTACACAGATACGCAGTATTTT. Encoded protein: CASSWDRGYTDTQYF.

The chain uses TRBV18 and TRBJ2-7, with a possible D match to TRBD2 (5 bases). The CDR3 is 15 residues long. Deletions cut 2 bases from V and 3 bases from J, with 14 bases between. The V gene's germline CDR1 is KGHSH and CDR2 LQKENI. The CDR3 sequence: CASSPATGYSYEQYF. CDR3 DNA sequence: TGTGCCAGCTCACCAGCCACGGGGTACAGCTACGAGCAGTACTTC.

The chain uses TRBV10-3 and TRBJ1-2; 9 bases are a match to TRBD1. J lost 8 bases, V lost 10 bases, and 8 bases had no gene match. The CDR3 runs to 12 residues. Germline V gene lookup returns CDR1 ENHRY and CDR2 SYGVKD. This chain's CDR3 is CATSWTGEGYTF. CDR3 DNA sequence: TGTGCCACCTCCTGGACAGGGGAAGGCTACACCTTC.

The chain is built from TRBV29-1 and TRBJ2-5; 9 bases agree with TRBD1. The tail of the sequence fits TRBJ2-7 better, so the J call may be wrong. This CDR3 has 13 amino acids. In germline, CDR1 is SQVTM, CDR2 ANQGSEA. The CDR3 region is CSVRTGAYYEQYF. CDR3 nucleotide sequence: TGCAGCGTTAGGACAGGGGCCTACTACGAGCAGTACTTC.

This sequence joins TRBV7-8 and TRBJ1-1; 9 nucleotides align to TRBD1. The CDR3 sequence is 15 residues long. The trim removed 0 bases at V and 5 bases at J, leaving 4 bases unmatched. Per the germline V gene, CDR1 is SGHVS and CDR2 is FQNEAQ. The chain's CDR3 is CASSLAGTGFTEAFF. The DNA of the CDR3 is TGTGCCAGCAGCTTAGCCGGGACAGGGTTTACTGAAGCTTTCTTT. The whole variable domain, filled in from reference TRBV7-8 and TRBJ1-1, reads GAGVSQSPRYKVAKRGQDVALRCDPISGHVSLFWYQQALGQGPEFLTYFQNEAQLDKSGLPSDRFFAERPEGSVSTLKIQRTQQEDSAVYLCASSLAGTGFTEAFFGQGTRLTVV.

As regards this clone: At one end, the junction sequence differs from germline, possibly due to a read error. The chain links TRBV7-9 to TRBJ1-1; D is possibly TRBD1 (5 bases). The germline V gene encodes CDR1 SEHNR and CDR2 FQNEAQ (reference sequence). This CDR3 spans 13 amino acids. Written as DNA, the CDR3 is TGTTCCAGCAGCTTAGCGGGGGGCACTGAAGCTTTCTTT. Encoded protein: CSSSLAGGTEAFF.

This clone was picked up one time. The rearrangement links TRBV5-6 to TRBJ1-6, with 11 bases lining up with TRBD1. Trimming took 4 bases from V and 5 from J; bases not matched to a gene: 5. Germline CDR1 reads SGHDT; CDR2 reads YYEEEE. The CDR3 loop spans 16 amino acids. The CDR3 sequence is CASSKDRGRDNSPLHF. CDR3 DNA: TGTGCCAGCAGCAAGGACAGGGGGCGAGATAATTCACCCCTCCACTTT.

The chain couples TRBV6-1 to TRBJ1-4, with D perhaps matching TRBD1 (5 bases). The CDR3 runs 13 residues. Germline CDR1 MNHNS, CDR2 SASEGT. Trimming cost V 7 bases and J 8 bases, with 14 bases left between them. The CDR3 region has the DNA TGTGCCAGCATGGAAGGGGTTTGGGAAAAACTGTTTTTT. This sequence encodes CASMEGVWEKLFF.

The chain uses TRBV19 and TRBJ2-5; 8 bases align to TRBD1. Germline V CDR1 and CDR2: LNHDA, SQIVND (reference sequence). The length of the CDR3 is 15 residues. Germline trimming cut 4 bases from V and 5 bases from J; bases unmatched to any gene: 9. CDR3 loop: CASSSRTGQGETQYF. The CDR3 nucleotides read TGTGCCAGTAGTAGTCGCACCGGACAGGGCGAGACCCAGTACTTC. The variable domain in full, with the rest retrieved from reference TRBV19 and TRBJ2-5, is DGGITQSPKYLFRKEGQNVTLSCEQNLNHDAMYWYRQDPGQGLRLIYYSQIVNDFQKGDIAEGYSVSREKKESFPLTVTSAQKNPTAFYLCASSSRTGQGETQYFGPGTRLLVL.

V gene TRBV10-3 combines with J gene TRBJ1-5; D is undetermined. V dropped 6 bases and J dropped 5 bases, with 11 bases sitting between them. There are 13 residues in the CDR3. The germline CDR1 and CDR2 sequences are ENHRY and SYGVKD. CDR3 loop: CAIRGERDQPQHF. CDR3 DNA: TGTGCCATCAGGGGTGAACGGGATCAGCCCCAGCATTTT.

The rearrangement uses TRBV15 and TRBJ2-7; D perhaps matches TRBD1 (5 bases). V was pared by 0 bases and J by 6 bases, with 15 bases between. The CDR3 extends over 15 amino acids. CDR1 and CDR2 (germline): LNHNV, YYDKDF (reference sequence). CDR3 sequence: CATSRDDSRQGEQYF. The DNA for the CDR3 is TGTGCCACCAGCAGAGACGACTCCCGCCAGGGCGAGCAGTACTTC. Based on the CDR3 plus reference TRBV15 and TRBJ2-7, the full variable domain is DAMVIQNPRYQVTQFGKPVTLSCSQTLNHNVMYWYQQKSSQAPKLLFHYYDKDFNNEADTPDNFQSRRPNTSFCFLDIRSPGLGDTAMYLCATSRDDSRQGEQYFGPGTRLTVT.

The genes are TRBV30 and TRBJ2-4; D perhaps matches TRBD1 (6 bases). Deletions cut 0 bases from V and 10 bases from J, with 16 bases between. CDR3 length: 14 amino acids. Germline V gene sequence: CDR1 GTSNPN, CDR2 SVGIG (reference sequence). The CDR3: CAWSVPGEYDIQYF. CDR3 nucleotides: TGTGCCTGGAGTGTACCAGGGGAGTATGATATTCAGTACTTC. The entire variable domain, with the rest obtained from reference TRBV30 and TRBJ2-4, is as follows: SQTIHQWPATLVQPVGSPLSLECTVEGTSNPNLYWYRQAAGRGLQLLFYSVGIGQISSEVPQNLSASRPQDRQFILSSKKLLLSDSGFYLCAWSVPGEYDIQYFGAGTRLSVL.